Sequencing of this T cell receptor (beta chain) was carried out in a study of blood T cell repertoires in COVID-19. Study context: COVID-19 samples collected from the United States, Italy and Spain covered acute and convalescent phases.

Assay: immunoSEQ multiplex PCR; the TCRdb copy retains only in-frame clones and omits some. This table holds over 300,000 clones, 90% found once. A note on this clone: Other DNA variants within this sample encode the same CDR3.

This TCR derives from a man aged 18-30 years with active or convalescent COVID-19. The sequencing sample was made of peripheral blood.

The CDR3 loop reads CATSETGTGNGYTF. CDR3 bases: TGTGCCACCAGTGAAACCGGGACAGGGAATGGCTACACCTTC. This chain uses TRBV24-1 with TRBJ1-2; 9 bases are shared with TRBD1. V gave up 4 bases and J gave up 6 bases; unmatched junction bases: 5. Germline V gene sequence: CDR1 KGHDR, CDR2 SFDVKD. This CDR3 contains 14 residues.